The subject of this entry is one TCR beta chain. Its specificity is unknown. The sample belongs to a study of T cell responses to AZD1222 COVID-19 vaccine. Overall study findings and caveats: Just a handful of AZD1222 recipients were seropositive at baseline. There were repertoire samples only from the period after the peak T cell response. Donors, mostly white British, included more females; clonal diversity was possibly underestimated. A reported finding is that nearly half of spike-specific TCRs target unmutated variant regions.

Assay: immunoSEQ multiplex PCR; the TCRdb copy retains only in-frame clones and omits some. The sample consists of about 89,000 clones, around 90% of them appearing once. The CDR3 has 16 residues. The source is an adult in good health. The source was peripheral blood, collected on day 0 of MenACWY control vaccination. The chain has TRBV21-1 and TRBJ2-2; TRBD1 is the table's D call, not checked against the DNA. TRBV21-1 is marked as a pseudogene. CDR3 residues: CASSARDRGRPGELFF. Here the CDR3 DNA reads TGTGCCAGCAGCGCCAGGGACAGGGGGCGCCCCGGGGAGCTGTTTTTT.